These T cell receptor beta chains were read from a single sample in a study of T and B cells in COVID-19 patients. Via MiXCR, TCRdb re-called the multiplex PCR reads, giving one row per CDR3 protein. Among approximately 7,800 distinct CDR3 sequences listed, around 28% were seen once. Input material: blood. Receptor source: a human donor with active COVID-19. Each CDR3 is given with its conserved first and last residue. D genes are given only for firm matches. The listing skips clone size in some rows; elsewhere it reads once, few, many or a size class.

j_call v_call d_call clone_size cdr3_nt cdr3_aa
TRBJ2-7 TRBV21-1 - - TGTGCCAGATCCGGGCTAGCGTTCAGCTCCTACGAGCAGTACTTC CARSGLAFSSYEQYF
TRBJ1-2 TRBV30 - few TGTGCCTGGAGTGTTGGGGTAGGGAATGGCTACACCTTC CAWSVGVGNGYTF
TRBJ2-7 TRBV27 TRBD1 medium-sized TGTGCCAGCAGCCCAGGGGGCCCTTGGGTGGGGCAGTACTTC CASSPGGPWVGQYF
TRBJ2-5 TRBV15 TRBD2 medium-sized TGTGCCACCAGCAGAGCGGGGGGTCAGACCCAGTACTTC CATSRAGGQTQYF
TRBJ2-7 TRBV21-1 - - TGTGCCAGCAGCAAAGCTCAGGCGATATACGAGCAGTACTTC CASSKAQAIYEQYF
TRBJ2-4 TRBV6-2/TRBV6-3 TRBD1 - TGTGCCAGCAGTTCCCGACCGGGACAGGGGTTGGTTGGGATTCAGTACTTC CASSSRPGQGLVGIQYF
TRBJ2-1 TRBV6-5 TRBD2 - TGTGCCAGCAGTATTGTAGCGGGGTTCTACAATAAGCAGTTCTTC CASSIVAGFYNKQFF
TRBJ2-3 TRBV19 TRBD1 medium-sized TGTGCCAGTAGTAGTATACAGGGGATCACAGATACGCAGTATTTT CASSSIQGITDTQYF
TRBJ2-3 TRBV5-1 - - TGCGCCAGCAGCTTGGATGGACAAAGTGCAGATACGCAGTATTTT CASSLDGQSADTQYF
TRBJ2-5 TRBV10-3 - - TGTGCCATCAGGGGAGACAGCCAAGAGACCCAGTACTTC CAIRGDSQETQYF
TRBJ2-5 TRBV27 - many TGTGCCAGCAGTGACCAAGAGACCCAGTACTTC CASSDQETQYF
TRBJ2-2 TRBV7-6 TRBD1 medium-sized TGTGCCAGCAGCTTAACAGGGGATAGAACCGGGGAGCTGTTTTTT CASSLTGDRTGELFF
TRBJ2-5 TRBV6-5 TRBD2 - TGTGCCAGCAGTTTCCTCGGGGGGGGGGAGACCCAGTACTTC CASSFLGGGETQYF
TRBJ1-5 TRBV15 - few TGTGCCACCAGCAGACGGGCGATCGCACAGCAGCCCCAGCATTTT CATSRRAIAQQPQHF
TRBJ2-7 TRBV4-2 - - TGCGCCAGCAGCCAAGTCGGGGACTACGAGCAGTACTTC CASSQVGDYEQYF
TRBJ2-7 TRBV6-2/TRBV6-3 TRBD2 - TGTGCCAGCAGTCAAAGGACTAGCGGGGGTTCCTACGAGCAGTACTTC CASSQRTSGGSYEQYF
TRBJ2-1 TRBV6-1 - many TGTGCCAGCGAAGGGAAGGGGGATGAGCAGTTCTTC CASEGKGDEQFF
TRBJ2-3 TRBV5-1 - few TGCGCCAGCAGCTTGGTACTAGCTCCCACAGATACGCAGTATTTT CASSLVLAPTDTQYF
TRBJ2-6 TRBV6-1 - many TGTGCCAGCAGTGAAATAAGGGGCACTGGGGCCAACGTCCTGACTTTC CASSEIRGTGANVLTF
TRBJ1-4 TRBV5-4 - - TGTGCCAGCAGCCCGGACTCCCCGGAGAAAAAACTGTTTTTT CASSPDSPEKKLFF